Listed below are T cell receptor beta chains from one sample, sequenced in a study of T cells in Graves' hyperthyroidism and ophthalmopathy. MiXCR was run by TCRdb on the multiplex PCR reads, yielding one entry per CDR3 protein. In the table there are hundreds of thousands of distinct CDR3 sequences, approximately 13% of which are singletons. The sample taken for sequencing was blood. The receptors stem from a woman between 18 and 29 years old with Graves' hyperthyroidism. CDR3s include the opening cysteine and the closing phenylalanine or tryptophan. Fields, in order: J gene, clone size, D gene, V gene, CDR3 protein, CDR3 DNA. D genes are given only for firm matches. Size is stated for part of the rows, as once, few or many counts, or as a class when the clone is expanded.

TRBJ1-4 NA TRBD1 TRBV6-2/TRBV6-3 CASRTGRSAEKLFF TGTGCCAGCAGGACAGGGAGGTCGGCTGAAAAACTGTTTTTT
TRBJ1-2 many NA TRBV9 CASSVDTERNGYTF TGTGCCAGCAGCGTAGATACAGAACGTAATGGCTACACCTTC
TRBJ2-7 many NA TRBV12-3/TRBV12-4 CASSHTGDEQYF TGTGCCAGCAGCCACACCGGGGACGAGCAGTACTTC
TRBJ1-5 many NA TRBV6-2/TRBV6-3 CASSYATSTSQPQHF TGTGCCAGCAGTTACGCCACCTCAACAAGTCAGCCCCAGCATTTT
TRBJ2-3 NA TRBD2 TRBV29-1 CSVDGTSGRSADTQYF TGCAGCGTTGATGGGACTAGCGGGAGAAGCGCAGATACGCAGTATTTT
TRBJ2-7 few NA TRBV6-2/TRBV6-3 CASSSHTGLYEQYF TGTGCCAGCAGTTCCCATACAGGTCTCTACGAGCAGTACTTC
TRBJ2-2 NA NA TRBV19 CASSVGGNTGELFF TGTGCCAGTAGCGTCGGGGGCAACACCGGGGAGCTGTTTTTT
TRBJ2-7 many TRBD2 TRBV7-8 CASSPGLAGGLTYEQYF TGTGCCAGCAGCCCTGGACTAGCGGGGGGCCTTACCTACGAGCAGTACTTC
TRBJ1-1 NA TRBD1 TRBV11-2 CASSAYRGLGTEAFF TGTGCCAGCAGCGCATACAGGGGGCTCGGGACTGAAGCTTTCTTT
TRBJ2-3 many TRBD2 TRBV6-1 CASSEGGAGGPTDTQYF TGTGCCAGCAGTGAAGGGGGAGCGGGGGGGCCCACAGATACGCAGTATTTT
TRBJ2-7 many NA TRBV9 CASSVGQGLSYEQYF TGTGCCAGCAGCGTAGGGCAGGGTCTGTCCTACGAGCAGTACTTC
TRBJ2-1 NA TRBD2 TRBV27 CASSNAAGGGNEQFF TGTGCCAGCAGTAATGCAGCGGGAGGCGGGAATGAGCAGTTCTTC
TRBJ2-1 many TRBD2 TRBV11-2 CASSPLAAGEYNEQFF TGTGCCAGCAGCCCTCTAGCGGCGGGGGAGTACAATGAGCAGTTCTTC
TRBJ1-2 many NA TRBV18 CASSPTESYGYTF TGTGCCAGCTCACCAACTGAAAGCTATGGCTACACCTTC
TRBJ1-6 many NA TRBV6-1 CASGETNLNSPLHF TGTGCCAGCGGGGAGACCAACTTAAATTCACCCCTCCACTTT
TRBJ2-3 NA NA TRBV27 CASSLVYGVTDTQYF TGTGCCAGCAGTTTGGTGTACGGAGTAACAGATACGCAGTATTTT
TRBJ1-3 NA NA TRBV18 CASSPREFFGGATGNTIYF TGTGCCAGCTCACCACGAGAGTTTTTTGGGGGCGCAACTGGAAACACCATATATTTT
TRBJ1-3 few NA TRBV28 CASSTNGDGSGNTIYF TGTGCCAGCTCCACTAACGGGGACGGCTCTGGAAACACCATATATTTT
TRBJ1-1 NA NA TRBV20-1 CSAQIPPGHLNTEAFF TGCAGTGCCCAGATCCCTCCGGGACACTTGAACACTGAAGCTTTCTTT
TRBJ2-1 few TRBD2 TRBV6-2/TRBV6-3 CASKTGLAGTNEQFF TGTGCCAGCAAGACCGGACTAGCGGGAACCAATGAGCAGTTCTTC
TRBJ2-6 many NA TRBV9 CASSGQNHSGANVLTF TGTGCCAGCAGCGGACAGAACCACTCTGGGGCCAACGTCCTGACTTTC
TRBJ2-3 few NA TRBV19 CASSIILTDTQYF TGTGCCAGTAGTATTATACTCACAGATACGCAGTATTTT
TRBJ1-5 NA NA TRBV28 CASSHASTEWSNQPQHF TGTGCCAGCAGTCACGCCTCGACAGAATGGAGCAATCAGCCCCAGCATTTT
TRBJ2-7 many TRBD2 TRBV2 CASSLRLAGVYEQYF TGTGCCAGCAGTCTCAGACTAGCGGGAGTTTACGAGCAGTACTTC
TRBJ2-1 many TRBD2 TRBV18 CASSPPGLAGGVDEQFF TGTGCCAGCTCACCACCGGGACTAGCGGGAGGCGTCGATGAGCAGTTCTTC
TRBJ2-2 few TRBD2 TRBV7-3 CASSAGTSGTNTGELFF TGTGCCAGCAGCGCCGGGACTAGCGGGACGAACACCGGGGAGCTGTTTTTT
TRBJ1-2 many TRBD1 TRBV20-1 CSAEPTGVIYGYTF TGCAGTGCTGAACCGACAGGGGTGATCTATGGCTACACCTTC
TRBJ2-3 many TRBD1 TRBV6-1 CASSWTGALRASHPRTDTQYF TGTGCCAGCAGCTGGACAGGGGCCCTCCGCGCGTCCCATCCGCGCACAGATACGCAGTATTTT
TRBJ2-1 once NA TRBV9 CASSDGGERFF TGTGCCAGCAGCGATGGAGGTGAGCGGTTCTTC
TRBJ1-1 many NA TRBV6-6 CASSYAGVGTEAFF TGTGCCAGCAGTTACGCAGGGGTGGGCACTGAAGCTTTCTTT
TRBJ2-4 many TRBD1 TRBV20-1 CSALPPGQGVAKNIQYF TGCAGTGCCCTCCCGCCGGGACAGGGCGTAGCCAAAAACATTCAGTACTTC
TRBJ1-5 few NA TRBV19 CASSIVQGGQPQHF TGTGCCAGTAGTATCGTTCAGGGTGGACAGCCCCAGCATTTT
TRBJ2-5 NA TRBD1 TRBV12-3/TRBV12-4 CASRDRGSVYF TGTGCCAGTCGGGACAGGGGTAGTGTTTACTTC
TRBJ2-7 many NA TRBV11-2 CASSFGGGPYEQYF TGTGCCAGCAGCTTCGGTGGGGGGCCATACGAGCAGTACTTC
TRBJ2-1 many TRBD1 TRBV7-9 CAALPRGRGTYNEQFF TGTGCCGCCCTCCCGAGGGGGCGTGGAACCTACAATGAGCAGTTCTTC
TRBJ2-2 few NA TRBV14 CASSPLLYTGELFF TGTGCCAGCAGCCCCCTCTTATACACCGGGGAGCTGTTTTTT
TRBJ2-5 NA TRBD1 TRBV4-2 CASSIPGTGARETQYF TGTGCCAGCAGCATCCCCGGGACAGGTGCTCGAGAGACCCAGTACTTC
TRBJ2-7 many NA TRBV3-1 CASSQVNEGLSEQYF TGTGCCAGCAGCCAAGTTAACGAGGGATTAAGCGAGCAGTACTTC
TRBJ2-5 NA NA TRBV7-2 CASSLLGAGETQYF TGTGCCAGCAGCTTATTAGGGGCGGGGGAGACCCAGTACTTC
TRBJ2-1 NA TRBD1 TRBV5-1 CASSPGGQGNNEQFF TGCGCCAGCAGCCCGGGGGGACAGGGCAACAATGAGCAGTTCTTC
TRBJ2-7 many TRBD2 TRBV4-3 CASSQGLSGTTYEQYF TGCGCCAGCAGCCAAGGTCTTAGCGGGACCACCTACGAGCAGTACTTC
TRBJ1-2 NA NA TRBV20-1 CSARDMTRYGYTF TGCAGTGCTAGAGATATGACGAGGTATGGCTACACCTTC
TRBJ2-3 many NA TRBV12-3/TRBV12-4 CASSPAGTSTDTQYF TGTGCCAGCAGCCCAGCGGGTACTAGCACAGATACGCAGTATTTT
TRBJ2-1 many NA TRBV7-2 CASSALLNEQFF TGTGCCAGCAGCGCCCTACTAAATGAGCAGTTCTTC
TRBJ2-3 many TRBD2 TRBV20-1 CSATQGTGGPQDTQYF TGCAGTGCTACCCAGGGCACGGGAGGGCCGCAAGATACGCAGTATTTT
TRBJ1-1 NA NA TRBV7-9 CASSFAGRNTEAFF TGTGCCAGCAGCTTTGCGGGTCGGAACACTGAAGCTTTCTTT
TRBJ2-4 many TRBD1 TRBV20-1 CSASRQGWTKNIQYF TGCAGTGCCTCCCGACAGGGGTGGACCAAAAACATTCAGTACTTC
TRBJ2-5 NA TRBD2 TRBV10-3 CAISEREGETQYF TGTGCCATCAGTGAGCGGGAGGGGGAGACCCAGTACTTC
TRBJ1-1 many NA TRBV12-3/TRBV12-4 CASSLGPTVNTEAFF TGTGCCAGCAGTTTAGGTCCGACGGTGAACACTGAAGCTTTCTTT
TRBJ2-1 many NA TRBV5-1 CASRLESSYNEQFF TGCGCCAGCAGACTGGAAAGCTCCTACAATGAGCAGTTCTTC
TRBJ2-2 many NA TRBV20-1 CSAKQGPTNTGELFF TGCAGTGCGAAACAGGGCCCTACCAACACCGGGGAGCTGTTTTTT
TRBJ2-7 many NA TRBV6-2/TRBV6-3 CASSPQGKSYEQYF TGTGCCAGCAGCCCTCAGGGGAAATCCTACGAGCAGTACTTC
TRBJ1-2 NA NA TRBV29-1 CSVGSGTPAPRGYTF TGCAGCGTTGGATCCGGGACACCTGCTCCGAGGGGCTACACCTTC
TRBJ2-7 NA TRBD2 TRBV6-1 CASRLAGSSYGQYF TGTGCCAGCAGACTAGCGGGTAGCTCCTACGGGCAGTACTTC